This is a list of T cell receptor beta chains from one sample in a study of blood T cell repertoires in COVID-19. Method: immunoSEQ multiplex PCR; TCRdb's copy keeps in-frame clones and lacks some. The sample lists nearly 350,000 clones; 87% were seen once. Sequencing was done on a sample of peripheral blood. The receptors derive from a woman aged 45 to 65 with COVID-19, enrolled during active disease. Each CDR3 is given with its conserved first and last residue. Fields, in order: D gene, J gene, clone size, V gene, CDR3 protein, CDR3 DNA. D genes are given only for firm matches. The listing skips clone size in some rows; elsewhere it reads once, few, many or a size class.

>.|TRBJ2-5|.|TRBV5-1
CASSLVSRETQYF
TGCGCCAGCAGCTTGGTATCCAGAGAGACCCAGTACTTC
>.|TRBJ2-7|.|TRBV5-5
CASSSGGTSYEQYF
TGTGCCAGCAGCTCTGGTGGTACTTCCTACGAGCAGTACTTC
>.|TRBJ2-1|.|TRBV6-6
CASRPDSYNEQFF
TGTGCCAGCAGGCCTGACAGCTACAATGAGCAGTTCTTC
>TRBD2|TRBJ2-4|.|TRBV30
CAWKHSGVLAKNIQYF
TGTGCCTGGAAGCATAGCGGGGTCCTAGCCAAAAACATTCAGTACTTC
>TRBD1|TRBJ1-3|.|TRBV20-1
CSASPGTDSGNTIYF
TGCAGTGCTAGTCCCGGGACAGACTCTGGAAACACCATATATTTT
>TRBD2|TRBJ2-7|.|TRBV7-6
CASSLALSGRATEQYF
TGTGCCAGCAGCTTAGCTCTTAGCGGGAGGGCCACTGAGCAGTACTTC
>.|TRBJ1-6|few|TRBV5-6
CASSLEVRGNSPLHF
TGTGCCAGCAGCTTAGAAGTCAGGGGCAATTCACCCCTCCACTTT
>TRBD2|TRBJ2-5|.|TRBV18
CASSFSLGLAGARETQYF
TGTGCCAGCTCATTCTCCTTGGGACTAGCGGGAGCCCGAGAGACCCAGTACTTC
>.|TRBJ2-5|.|TRBV3-1/TRBV3-2
CASSYQETQYF
TGTGCCAGCAGCTATCAAGAGACCCAGTACTTC
>.|TRBJ2-2|.|TRBV30
CAWSLAGRSGELFF
TGTGCCTGGAGTTTAGCAGGGAGGTCCGGGGAGCTGTTTTTT
>.|TRBJ1-1|once|TRBV5-6
CASRLSGTDKAFF
TGTGCCAGCAGATTATCCGGGACTGATAAAGCTTTCTTT
>TRBD1|TRBJ2-5|.|TRBV3-1/TRBV3-2
CASSRVLTGAGETQYF
TGTGCCAGCAGCCGCGTACTGACAGGGGCGGGAGAGACCCAGTACTTC
>.|TRBJ2-3|.|TRBV6-5
CASSSQGSSTDTQYF
TGTGCCAGCAGTTCTCAGGGGTCTAGCACAGATACGCAGTATTTT
>.|TRBJ2-2|.|TRBV27
CASSFRETGELFF
TGTGCCAGCAGTTTTCGGGAGACCGGGGAGCTGTTTTTT
>.|TRBJ2-1|.|TRBV5-6
CASSLFLSSYNEQFF
TGTGCCAGCAGCTTGTTTCTGAGCTCCTACAATGAGCAGTTCTTC
>.|TRBJ1-3|.|TRBV18
CASSPRGNTIYF
TGTGCCAGCTCACCGCGAGGAAACACCATATATTTT
>TRBD1|TRBJ2-7|.|TRBV5-6
CASSPGQGAGEQYF
TGTGCCAGCAGCCCGGGCCAGGGGGCGGGTGAGCAGTACTTC
>.|TRBJ1-3|.|TRBV28
CASRPGPLLSGNTIYF
TGTGCCAGCAGACCAGGTCCTTTGCTCTCTGGAAACACCATATATTTT
>TRBD2|TRBJ2-7|.|TRBV27
CASRRPLSGTSYEQYF
TGTGCCAGCAGACGCCCCCTAAGCGGGACCTCCTACGAGCAGTACTTC
>TRBD2|TRBJ2-1|.|TRBV4-1
CASSQDTSGVYNEQFF
TGCGCCAGCAGCCAAGACACTAGCGGGGTTTACAATGAGCAGTTCTTC
>.|TRBJ2-7|few|TRBV5-1
CASSLGWGDSYEQYF
TGCGCCAGCAGCTTGGGGTGGGGAGACTCCTACGAGCAGTACTTC
>.|TRBJ2-2|.|TRBV5-6
CASSLVGGLDTGELFF
TGTGCCAGCAGCTTGGTGGGGGGTCTGGACACCGGGGAGCTGTTTTTT
>.|TRBJ1-3|once|TRBV7-6
CASSTLRGGRSSGNTIYF
TGTGCCAGCAGTACACTGAGGGGGGGACGGAGCTCTGGAAACACCATATATTTT
>TRBD2|TRBJ2-3|.|TRBV9
CASSVEPSGITDTQYF
TGTGCCAGCAGCGTAGAACCTAGCGGGATCACAGATACGCAGTATTTT
>.|TRBJ2-2|.|TRBV11-2
CASSLSHGQSNTGELFF
TGTGCCAGCAGCTTATCTCATGGACAGTCGAACACCGGGGAGCTGTTTTTT
>TRBD2|TRBJ2-2|.|TRBV18
CASSPVGGYTGELFF
TGTGCCAGCTCACCAGTCGGGGGGTACACCGGGGAGCTGTTTTTT
>TRBD2|TRBJ2-5|.|TRBV7-2
CASSLGSSAAGGYQETQYF
TGTGCCAGCAGCTTAGGGTCATCTGCGGCGGGAGGGTACCAAGAGACCCAGTACTTC
>.|TRBJ1-6|.|TRBV18
CASSPPQGVYNSPLHF
TGTGCCAGCTCACCACCGCAGGGTGTCTATAATTCACCCCTCCACTTT